What follows are 18 T cell receptor beta chains derived from one specimen sequenced in a study of read filtering for tumor transcriptome and immune sequencing. From roughly 390 ng of RNA, a library with molecular barcoded alpha/delta and beta/gamma adaptors was made. MiXCR, applied by TCRdb to the reads, yields one record per CDR3 protein. Of about 90,000 distinct CDR3 sequences listed, approximately 13% were seen once; the top ten hold more than 13%. Sequences were obtained from a population of CD138-negative cells sorted from bone marrow. Source of these receptors: a donor aged 40 or older with multiple myeloma.

A few counts support this clonotype. The chain has TRBV13 and TRBJ2-1; TRBD2 agrees at 10 bases. V was pared by 7 bases and J by 0 bases, with 18 bases of the junction left unmatched. In germline, CDR1 is PRHDT, CDR2 FYEKMQ (reference sequence). CDR3 length: 20 residues. The CDR3 loop is CASMGRVGLAGESSYNEQFF. The CDR3 DNA follows: TGTGCCAGCATGGGCAGGGTCGGCCTAGCGGGAGAGTCCTCCTACAATGAGCAGTTCTTC.

Of note for this clonotype: One end of the junction fails to match germline, which may point to a read error. The chain recombines TRBV20-1 with TRBJ2-2; TRBD2 is a possible D gene (5 bases). CDR1 and CDR2 from the germline V gene are DFQATT and SNEGSKA (reference sequence). The CDR3 is 14 amino acids. The CDR3 sequence is CSASQDSWTGEPFF. The CDR3 bases are TGCAGTGCTAGTCAGGACTCGTGGACCGGGGAGCCGTTTTTT.

This clonotype was picked up a small number of times. V gene TRBV6-5 combines with J gene TRBJ2-7; D is possibly TRBD2 (5 bases). V was trimmed by 5 bases and J by 2 bases, leaving 10 bases between them. CDR1 MNHEY and CDR2 SVGAGI come from the germline V gene. This CDR3 spans 13 amino acids. CDR3 nucleotide sequence: TGTGCCAGCAGTACGGGAATTGCCTACGAGCAGTACTTC. Protein sequence: CASSTGIAYEQYF.

The sample holds many counts of this clonotype. The J gene is TRBJ2-3, the V gene TRBV29-1; 10 bases fit TRBD2. This CDR3 contains 16 residues. Germline CDR1 SQVTM, CDR2 ANQGSEA. The junction had 11 bases not matched to a gene; V was cut back by 7 bases and J by 1 base. CDR3 sequence (DNA): TGCAGCGCGTCTAATCTAGCGGGAGTCGGCACAGATACGCAGTATTTT. Translated: CSASNLAGVGTDTQYF.

There are many counts of this clonotype. V gene TRBV30 combines with J gene TRBJ2-5; a possible D gene is TRBD2 (7 bases). The germline CDR1 and CDR2 sequences are GTSNPN and SVGIG (reference sequence). There are 11 residues in the CDR3. Trimming shortened V by 2 bases and J by 10 bases, and 11 bases separated the two germline ends. The CDR3 region is CAWSKGGDQYF. Written as DNA, the CDR3 is TGTGCCTGGAGTAAGGGGGGGGACCAGTACTTC.

This clonotype appeared many times. V is TRBV29-1 and J is TRBJ2-1; the match to TRBD1 covers 10 bases. Trimming removed 6 bases from V and 2 bases from J; junction bases left unmatched: 7. Germline-derived CDR1 and CDR2 are SQVTM and ANQGSEA. CDR3 size: 15 residues. The CDR3 DNA sequence: TGCAGCGTAGATCCGGGACAGGGGACCTACAATGAGCAGTTCTTC. Its protein product is CSVDPGQGTYNEQFF.

The chain is built from TRBV4-1 and TRBJ2-3, with TRBD2 matching 8 bases. The CDR3 totals 15 residues. Losses at the gene ends were 7 bases for V and 4 bases for J; bases not matched to a gene: 10. Looked up from germline, CDR1 is MGHRA and CDR2 is YSYEKL. Written as DNA, the CDR3 is TGCGCCAGCACGACGGGGGGGAGGGAGGCAGATACGCAGTATTTT. This translates into CASTTGGREADTQYF.

This clonotype appeared many times. The chain combines TRBV29-1 with TRBJ2-1; D is unresolved. Trimming took 5 bases from V and 8 from J, leaving 13 bases between them. The CDR3 sequence is 12 residues long. Germline loops: CDR1 SQVTM, CDR2 ANQGSEA. The CDR3 protein is CSVYGLSDEQFF. CDR3 DNA sequence: TGCAGCGTTTACGGGCTAAGCGATGAGCAGTTCTTC.

The table lists this clonotype with many counts. This chain uses TRBV2 with TRBJ1-1, with D hard to call. Trimming shortened V by 3 bases and J by 4 bases, and 18 bases separated the two germline ends. This CDR3 has 16 amino acids. The germline gives CDR1 SNHLY, CDR2 FYNNEI. In DNA, the CDR3 is TGTGCCAGCAGTGATTCCCGGGCGGGGATAGGCACTGAAGCTTTCTTT. This gives the protein CASSDSRAGIGTEAFF.

The CDR3 sequence is CASSLGGTHRETQYF. The CDR3 DNA is TGTGCCAGCAGTTTGGGTGGGACGCATCGGGAGACCCAGTACTTC. This chain connects TRBV28 to TRBJ2-5; D could derive from TRBD1 or TRBD2 (5 bases each). Trimming took 3 bases from V and 5 from J, leaving 16 bases between them. Germline V CDR1 and CDR2: MDHEN, SYDVKM. CDR3 size: 15 residues.

This clonotype was observed many times. This chain uses TRBV6-6 with TRBJ2-3; D assignment may be TRBD1 or TRBD2 (5 bases each). V lost 6 bases and J lost 4, with 11 bases in between. The CDR3 sequence is 13 residues long. Germline assignment: CDR1 MNHNY and CDR2 SVGAGI (reference sequence). This CDR3 reads CASRGHGADTQYF. DNA of the CDR3: TGTGCCAGCAGGGGGCACGGGGCAGATACGCAGTATTTT.

This clonotype was seen many times. This sequence joins TRBV19 and TRBJ2-7, with D possibly called TRBD1 or TRBD2 (5 bases each). Germline V CDR1 and CDR2: LNHDA, SQIVND (reference sequence). The ends were cut back, 5 bases at V and 3 bases at J, with 17 bases in the middle. The CDR3 loop spans 15 amino acids. The CDR3 loop is CASSRPGRTLYEQYF. The CDR3 DNA sequence: TGTGCCAGTAGTCGTCCGGGACGCACTCTCTACGAGCAGTACTTC.

This clonotype is classed as medium-sized. J is TRBJ2-1 and V is TRBV25-1; D gene uncertain. Trimming shortened V by 2 bases and J by 9 bases, and 8 bases separated the two germline ends. The CDR3 has 12 residues. CDR1 is MGHDK and CDR2 is SYGVNS in the germline V gene. The CDR3 nucleotides read TGTGCCAGCAGTGAACCAAGAAGTGAGCAGTTCTTC. It translates to CASSEPRSEQFF.

This clonotype was observed many times. V is TRBV29-1 and J is TRBJ1-1, with 11 positions matching TRBD1. The CDR3 is 12 residues long. Germline lookup yields CDR1 SQVTM and CDR2 ANQGSEA. Trimming took 4 bases from V and 5 from J; bases not matched to a gene: 0. The CDR3: CSVGDRGTEAFF. CDR3 DNA: TGCAGCGTTGGGGACAGGGGGACTGAAGCTTTCTTT.

Many counts were recorded for this clonotype. The J gene is TRBJ2-1, the V gene TRBV11-1; 8 positions match TRBD2. Germline CDR1 SGHAT, CDR2 FQDESV (reference sequence). The junction had 4 bases not matched to a gene; V was cut back by 0 bases and J by 9 bases. The CDR3 extends over 14 amino acids. CDR3 DNA: TGTGCCAGCAGCTTAGCCGGACTAGCTGGTGAGCAGTTCTTC. It translates to CASSLAGLAGEQFF.

Ten or more counts support this clonotype. DNA for the CDR3: TGTGCCAGCAGCTCCTCTTGGACAGATACGCAGTATTTT. It specifies CASSSSWTDTQYF. The chain employs TRBV11-2 and TRBJ2-3, with no clear D. Per the germline V gene, CDR1 is SGHAT and CDR2 is FQNNGV. V was pared by 4 bases and J by 3 bases, with 8 bases between. The CDR3 has 13 residues.

Concerning this clonotype: Just one base apart from a much larger clone, this may be a read error. The chain joins TRBV29-1 to TRBJ2-1, with D perhaps being TRBD1 or TRBD2 (5 bases each). CDR1 and CDR2 from the germline V gene are SQVTM and ANQGSEA. This CDR3 has 14 amino acids. Trimming removed 4 bases from V and 4 bases from J, with 14 bases in between. CDR3 DNA: TGCAGCGTTGGATGGGGGAGAGGGTACAATGAGCAGTTCTTC. It translates to CSVGWGRGYNEQFF.

Turning to this clonotype: A clone one base away is much larger, so this may be a read error. The chain recombines TRBV5-1 with TRBJ1-1, with D possibly being TRBD1 (5 bases). The V end lost 3 bases, the J end lost 7 bases, and 16 bases lay between the germline ends. There are 14 residues in the CDR3. Germline V lookup: CDR1 SGHRS, CDR2 YFSETQ. The CDR3 nucleotides are TGCGCCAGCAGCTCCGGGGGGAATCGGGGTGAAGCTTTCTTT. It translates to CASSSGGNRGEAFF.